These 3 T cell receptor beta chains were all obtained from the same sample, sequenced in a study of blood T cell repertoires in COVID-19. Generated by immunoSEQ multiplex PCR, the TCRdb table keeps only in-frame clones and is missing some. The sample lists some 72,000 clones, approximately 80% occurring once. The sample comprised peripheral blood. Receptors were obtained from a man in his fifties with COVID-19, enrolled during active disease.

V usage is TRBV28 and J usage is TRBJ1-2; 7 nucleotides align to TRBD1. Germline values: CDR1 MDHEN, CDR2 SYDVKM. Trimming removed 6 bases from V and 1 base from J; junction bases left unmatched: 11. This CDR3 is built from 16 residues. CDR3 residues: CASSQNGQEYNYGYTF. As DNA, the CDR3 is TGTGCCAGCAGCCAAAACGGACAGGAGTATAACTATGGCTACACCTTC.

The chain couples TRBV11-3 to TRBJ2-2; unclear D gene. This CDR3 is built from 16 residues. Germline CDR1 and CDR2: SGHNT and YENEEA. The V and J ends lost 2 bases and 0 bases respectively, with 10 bases between them. The CDR3 region is CASSLRSAANTGELFF. The CDR3 nucleotides are TGTGCCAGCAGCTTAAGGAGCGCCGCGAACACCGGGGAGCTGTTTTTT.

The chain is built from TRBV6-1 and TRBJ2-7; D remains unclear. Trimming took off 3 bases at V and 7 bases at J, with 16 bases between the two ends. Germline CDR1 and CDR2: MNHNS and SASEGT. The CDR3 sequence is 14 residues long. CDR3 sequence reads: CASSELAVLWEQYF. The DNA for the CDR3 is TGTGCCAGCAGTGAGCTTGCAGTCCTTTGGGAGCAGTACTTC.